This TCR beta chain stems from a study of tumor and adjacent non-tumor tissue in lung cancer. About the research overall: Each sample yielded millions of productive TCRbeta reads on average.

Note on this clonotype: Its antigen is unidentified. Mismatch with germline at one junction end may stem from a read error.

From germline, CDR1 is SGHAT and CDR2 FQNNGV. The CDR3 has 15 residues. Overall study results and limits: Tumor TCR diversity, when higher, was linked to shorter survival. Tumor tissue had significantly higher TCR diversity than normal lung. Tumor repertoires had a smaller top 100 clone share than normal lung.

TCRbeta libraries were built with three rounds of nested PCR, modified from ARM-PCR. TCRdb ran MiXCR on the multiplex PCR reads and lists one entry per CDR3 protein. Found here are roughly 75,000 distinct CDR3 sequences, around two thirds of them singletons; the top ten hold around 30%. This sample's RNA came from whole unsorted tissue. Distant lung tissue was collected more than 3 cm away from the tumor edge. The V and J genes are TRBV11-2 and TRBJ2-4; D may be TRBD2 (6 bases). Sequenced sample: distant non-tumor lung tissue. The sequence was collected from a woman aged 50 to 60 with non-small cell lung cancer. This chain's CDR3 is CASCFGGRIKIIQYF. Written as DNA, the CDR3 is TGTGCCAGCTGCTTTGGAGGGCGTATCAAAATAATTCAGTACTTC.